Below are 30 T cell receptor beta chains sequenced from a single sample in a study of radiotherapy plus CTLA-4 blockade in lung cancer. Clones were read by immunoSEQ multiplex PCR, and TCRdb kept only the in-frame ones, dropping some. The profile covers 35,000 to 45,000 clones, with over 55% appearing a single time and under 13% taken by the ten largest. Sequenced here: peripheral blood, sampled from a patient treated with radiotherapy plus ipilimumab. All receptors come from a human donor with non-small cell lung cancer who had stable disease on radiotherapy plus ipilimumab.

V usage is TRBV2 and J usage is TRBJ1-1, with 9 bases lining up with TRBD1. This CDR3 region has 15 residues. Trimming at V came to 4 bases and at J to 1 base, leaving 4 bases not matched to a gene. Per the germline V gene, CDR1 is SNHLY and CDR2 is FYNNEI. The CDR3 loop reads CASSGGTGWNTEAFF. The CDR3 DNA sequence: TGTGCCAGCAGTGGTGGGACAGGGTGGAACACTGAAGCTTTCTTT. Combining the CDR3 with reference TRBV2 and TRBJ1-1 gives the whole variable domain EPEVTQTPSHQVTQMGQEVILRCVPISNHLYFYWYRQILGQKVEFLVSFYNNEISEKSEIFDDQFSVERPDGSNFTLKIRSTKLEDSAMYFCASSGGTGWNTEAFFGQGTRLTVV.

CDR3 region: CASSPQDSYGYTF. In nucleotides, the CDR3 is TGTGCCAGCTCACCCCAGGACAGCTATGGCTACACCTTC. This chain links TRBV18 with TRBJ1-2; D perhaps matches TRBD1 (6 bases). With 3 bases removed from V and 4 bases from J, the gap between germline ends came to 9 bases. The germline V gene encodes CDR1 KGHSH and CDR2 LQKENI. The CDR3 runs 13 residues.

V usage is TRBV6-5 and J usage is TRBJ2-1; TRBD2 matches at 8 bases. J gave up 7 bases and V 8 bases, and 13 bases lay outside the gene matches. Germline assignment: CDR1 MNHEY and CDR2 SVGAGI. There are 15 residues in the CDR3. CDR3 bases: TGTGCCAGCTCCGATCTAACGGGGGGGAGTAATGAGCAGTTCTTC. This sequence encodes CASSDLTGGSNEQFF.

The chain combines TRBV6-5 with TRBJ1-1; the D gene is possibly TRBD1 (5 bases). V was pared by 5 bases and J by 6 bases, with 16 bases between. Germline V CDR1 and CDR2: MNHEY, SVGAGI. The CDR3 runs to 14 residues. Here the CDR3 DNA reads TGTGCCAGCAGTGAGCTATTAGGGGCTGCTGAAGCTTTCTTT. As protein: CASSELLGAAEAFF.

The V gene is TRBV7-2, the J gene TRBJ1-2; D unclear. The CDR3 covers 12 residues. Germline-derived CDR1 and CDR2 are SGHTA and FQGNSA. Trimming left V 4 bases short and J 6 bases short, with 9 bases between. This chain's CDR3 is CASSSPHDGYTF. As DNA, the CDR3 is TGTGCCAGCAGCTCCCCCCATGATGGCTACACCTTC.

The CDR3 loop is CASSIAGTPTYEQYF. The CDR3 nucleotides read TGTGCCAGCAGTATCGCCGGGACACCGACTTACGAGCAGTACTTC. The chain combines TRBV2 with TRBJ2-7; D perhaps matches TRBD1 (6 bases). V was clipped by 5 bases and J by 4 bases, with 18 bases between them. The CDR3 contains 15 residues. Per the germline V gene, CDR1 is SNHLY and CDR2 is FYNNEI. Together with reference TRBV2 and TRBJ2-7, the CDR3 gives the full variable domain: EPEVTQTPSHQVTQMGQEVILRCVPISNHLYFYWYRQILGQKVEFLVSFYNNEISEKSEIFDDQFSVERPDGSNFTLKIRSTKLEDSAMYFCASSIAGTPTYEQYFGPGTRLTVT.

CDR3 in DNA: TGTGCCAGCAGCGCACAGGGGGCGGGTAGCACTGAAGCTTTCTTT. It yields the protein CASSAQGAGSTEAFF. The genes are TRBV7-9 and TRBJ1-1; TRBD1 agrees at 9 bases. The length of the CDR3 is 15 residues. V gave up 5 bases and J gave up 4 bases; unmatched junction bases: 8. Germline lookup yields CDR1 SEHNR and CDR2 FQNEAQ (reference sequence). Combining the CDR3 with reference TRBV7-9 and TRBJ1-1 gives the whole variable domain DTGVSQNPRHKITKRGQNVTFRCDPISEHNRLYWYRQTLGQGPEFLTYFQNEAQLEKSRLLSDRFSAERPKGSFSTLEIQRTEQGDSAMYLCASSAQGAGSTEAFFGQGTRLTVV.

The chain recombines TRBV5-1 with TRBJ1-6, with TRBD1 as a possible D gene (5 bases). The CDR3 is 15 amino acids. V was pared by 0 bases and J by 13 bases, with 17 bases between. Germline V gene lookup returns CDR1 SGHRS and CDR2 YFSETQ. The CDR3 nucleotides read TGCGCCAGCAGCTTGGGGGGCTCCCGGGACTCCCCCCTCCACTTT. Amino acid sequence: CASSLGGSRDSPLHF.

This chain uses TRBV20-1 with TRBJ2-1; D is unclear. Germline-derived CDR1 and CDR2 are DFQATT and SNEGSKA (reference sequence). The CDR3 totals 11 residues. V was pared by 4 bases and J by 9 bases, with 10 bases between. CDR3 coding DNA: TGCAGTGCTAATGAGTGGAGTGAGCAGTTCTTC. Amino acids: CSANEWSEQFF.

The chain's CDR3 is CASSSSGTASPYEQYF. The CDR3 coding sequence is TGTGCCAGCAGTTCTTCCGGGACAGCTTCACCCTACGAGCAGTACTTC. The rearrangement uses TRBV28 and TRBJ2-7, with TRBD1 matching over 7 bases. Trimming cost V 4 bases and J 2 bases; bases outside gene matches: 11. The CDR3 extends over 16 amino acids. Germline values: CDR1 MDHEN, CDR2 SYDVKM.

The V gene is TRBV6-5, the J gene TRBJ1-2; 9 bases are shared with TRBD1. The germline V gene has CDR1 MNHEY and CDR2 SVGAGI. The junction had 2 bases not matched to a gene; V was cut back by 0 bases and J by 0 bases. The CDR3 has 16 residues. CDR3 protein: CASSYSGTGTNYGYTF. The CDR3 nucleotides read TGTGCCAGCAGTTACTCGGGGACAGGGACTAACTATGGCTACACCTTC.

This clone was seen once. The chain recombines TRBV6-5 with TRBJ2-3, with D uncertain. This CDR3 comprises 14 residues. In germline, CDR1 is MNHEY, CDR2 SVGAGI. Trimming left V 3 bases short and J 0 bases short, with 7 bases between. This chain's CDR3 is CASSYSLSTDTQYF. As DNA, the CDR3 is TGTGCCAGCAGTTATTCCCTTAGCACAGATACGCAGTATTTT.

In DNA form, the CDR3 reads TGTGCCAGTAGTATAAACAGCGGCTATGGCTACACCTTC. Its protein product is CASSINSGYGYTF. The chain has TRBV19 and TRBJ1-2; D unresolved. The CDR3 loop spans 13 amino acids. The ends were cut back, 2 bases at V and 4 bases at J, with 8 bases in the middle. The germline V gene encodes CDR1 LNHDA and CDR2 SQIVND (reference sequence).

This CDR3 reads CASSSGTGIAASYNEQFF. The CDR3 region has the DNA TGTGCCAGCAGCTCCGGGACAGGGATAGCGGCCTCCTACAATGAGCAGTTCTTC. This chain connects TRBV7-9 to TRBJ2-1; the match to TRBD1 covers 9 bases. The CDR3 loop spans 18 amino acids. The V gene's germline CDR1 is SEHNR and CDR2 FQNEAQ (reference sequence). V shed 4 bases and J 0 bases; nucleotides not matched to a gene: 10.

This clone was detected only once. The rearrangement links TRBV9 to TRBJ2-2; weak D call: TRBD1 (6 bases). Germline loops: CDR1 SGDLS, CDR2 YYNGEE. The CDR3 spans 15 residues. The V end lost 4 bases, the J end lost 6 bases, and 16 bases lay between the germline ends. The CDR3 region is CASSSRDTRPGELFF. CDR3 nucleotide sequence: TGTGCCAGCAGCTCCCGGGACACCAGACCCGGGGAGCTGTTTTTT.

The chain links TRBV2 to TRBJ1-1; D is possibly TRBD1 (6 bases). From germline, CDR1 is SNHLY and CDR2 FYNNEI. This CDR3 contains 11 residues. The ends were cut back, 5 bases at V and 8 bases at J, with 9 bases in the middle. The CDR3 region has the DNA TGTGCCAGCAGTTTAGGGACAGAAGCTTTCTTT. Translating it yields CASSLGTEAFF.

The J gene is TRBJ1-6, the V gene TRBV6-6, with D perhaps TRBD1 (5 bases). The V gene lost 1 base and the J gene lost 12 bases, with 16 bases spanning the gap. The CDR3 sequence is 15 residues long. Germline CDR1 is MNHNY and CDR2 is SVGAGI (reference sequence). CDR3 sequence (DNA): TGTGCCAGCAGTTACTTGTCGGCGGTCGGGGGACCCCTCCACTTT. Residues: CASSYLSAVGGPLHF.

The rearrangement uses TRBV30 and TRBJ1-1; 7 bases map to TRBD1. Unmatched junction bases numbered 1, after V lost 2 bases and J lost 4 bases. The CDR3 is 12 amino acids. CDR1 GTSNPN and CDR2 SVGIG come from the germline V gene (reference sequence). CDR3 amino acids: CAWSPGGTEAFF. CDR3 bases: TGTGCCTGGAGTCCAGGGGGCACTGAAGCTTTCTTT.

The CDR3 spells CATRAGGTDTQYF. Here the CDR3 DNA reads TGTGCCACGCGAGCGGGGGGCACAGATACGCAGTATTTT. V and J are TRBV6-5 and TRBJ2-3, with 8 bases that match TRBD2. Per the germline V gene, CDR1 is MNHEY and CDR2 is SVGAGI. With V trimmed by 10 bases and J by 1 base, 4 bases remained unmatched. This CDR3 spans 13 amino acids.

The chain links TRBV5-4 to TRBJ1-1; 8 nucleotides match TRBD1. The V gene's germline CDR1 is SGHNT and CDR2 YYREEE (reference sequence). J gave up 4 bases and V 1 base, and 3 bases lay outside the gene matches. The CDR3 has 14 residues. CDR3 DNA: TGTGCCAGCAGCTTGTGGCAGGGGGCCACTGAAGCTTTCTTT. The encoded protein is CASSLWQGATEAFF.

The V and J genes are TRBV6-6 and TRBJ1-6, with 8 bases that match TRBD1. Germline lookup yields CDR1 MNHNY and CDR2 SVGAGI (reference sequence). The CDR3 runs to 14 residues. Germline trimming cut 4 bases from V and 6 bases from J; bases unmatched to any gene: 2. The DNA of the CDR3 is TGTGCCAGCAGTTTCGGACAGGGTAATTCACCCCTCCACTTT. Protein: CASSFGQGNSPLHF.

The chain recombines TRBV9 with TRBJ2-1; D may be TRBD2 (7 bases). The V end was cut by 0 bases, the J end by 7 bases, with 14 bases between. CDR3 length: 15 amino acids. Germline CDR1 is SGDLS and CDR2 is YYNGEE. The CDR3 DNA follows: TGTGCCAGCAGCGTAGGAGGGGGGGCCAAGAATGAGCAGTTCTTC. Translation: CASSVGGGAKNEQFF.

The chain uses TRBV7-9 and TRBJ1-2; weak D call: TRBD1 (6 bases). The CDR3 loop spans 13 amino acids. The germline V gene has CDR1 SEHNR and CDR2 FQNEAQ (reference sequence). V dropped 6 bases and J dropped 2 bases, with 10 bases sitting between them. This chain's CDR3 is CASSQGKNYGYTF. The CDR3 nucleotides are TGTGCCAGCAGTCAGGGGAAGAACTATGGCTACACCTTC.

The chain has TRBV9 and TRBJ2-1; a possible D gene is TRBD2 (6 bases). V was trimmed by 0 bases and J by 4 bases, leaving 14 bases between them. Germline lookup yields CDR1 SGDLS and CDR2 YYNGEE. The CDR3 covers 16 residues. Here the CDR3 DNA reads TGTGCCAGCAGCGTAGGGTCGGGGGACTTTTACAATGAGCAGTTCTTC. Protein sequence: CASSVGSGDFYNEQFF.

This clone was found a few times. The CDR3 protein is CASSPGLARYNEQFF. The CDR3 DNA reads TGTGCCAGCAGCCCCGGACTAGCGAGGTACAATGAGCAGTTCTTC. The V gene is TRBV7-9, the J gene TRBJ2-1; 9 bases fit TRBD2. V shed 5 bases, J shed 4 bases, and the junction held 6 bases outside the gene matches. This CDR3 contains 15 residues. Germline V gene lookup returns CDR1 SEHNR and CDR2 FQNEAQ (reference sequence). Full variable domain (remainder filled in from reference TRBV7-9 and TRBJ2-1): DTGVSQNPRHKITKRGQNVTFRCDPISEHNRLYWYRQTLGQGPEFLTYFQNEAQLEKSRLLSDRFSAERPKGSFSTLEIQRTEQGDSAMYLCASSPGLARYNEQFFGPGTRLTVL.

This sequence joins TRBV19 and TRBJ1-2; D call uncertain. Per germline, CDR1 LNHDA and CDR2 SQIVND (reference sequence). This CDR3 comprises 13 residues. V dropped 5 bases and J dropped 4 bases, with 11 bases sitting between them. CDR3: CASSDGVGYGYTF. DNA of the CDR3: TGTGCCAGTAGTGACGGGGTGGGCTATGGCTACACCTTC.

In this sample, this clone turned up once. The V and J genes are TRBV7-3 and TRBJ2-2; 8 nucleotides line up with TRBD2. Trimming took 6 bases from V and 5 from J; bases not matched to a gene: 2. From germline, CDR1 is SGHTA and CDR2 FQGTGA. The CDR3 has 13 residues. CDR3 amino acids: CASSRLATGELFF. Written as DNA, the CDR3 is TGTGCCAGCAGTCGACTAGCGACCGGGGAGCTGTTTTTT.

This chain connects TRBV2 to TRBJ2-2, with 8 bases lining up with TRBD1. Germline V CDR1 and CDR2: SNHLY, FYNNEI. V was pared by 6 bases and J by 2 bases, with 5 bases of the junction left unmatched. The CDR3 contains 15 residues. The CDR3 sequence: CASRPGQANTGELFF. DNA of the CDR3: TGTGCCAGCAGACCGGGACAGGCTAACACCGGGGAGCTGTTTTTT.

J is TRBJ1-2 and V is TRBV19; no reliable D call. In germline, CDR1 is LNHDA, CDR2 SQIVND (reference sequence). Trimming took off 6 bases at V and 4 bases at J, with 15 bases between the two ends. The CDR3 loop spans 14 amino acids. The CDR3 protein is CASSWEGSGYGYTF. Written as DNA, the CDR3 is TGTGCCAGTAGCTGGGAGGGCTCTGGCTATGGCTACACCTTC.

The DNA of the CDR3 is TGTGCCAGTAGGAGAGGGGGCCTCTCTGGAAACACCATATATTTT. Its translation: CASRRGGLSGNTIYF. The chain employs TRBV19 and TRBJ1-3, with TRBD1 matching over 7 bases. CDR3 size: 15 residues. CDR1 is LNHDA and CDR2 is SQIVND in the germline V gene (reference sequence). Germline trimming cut 6 bases from V and 0 bases from J; bases unmatched to any gene: 5.